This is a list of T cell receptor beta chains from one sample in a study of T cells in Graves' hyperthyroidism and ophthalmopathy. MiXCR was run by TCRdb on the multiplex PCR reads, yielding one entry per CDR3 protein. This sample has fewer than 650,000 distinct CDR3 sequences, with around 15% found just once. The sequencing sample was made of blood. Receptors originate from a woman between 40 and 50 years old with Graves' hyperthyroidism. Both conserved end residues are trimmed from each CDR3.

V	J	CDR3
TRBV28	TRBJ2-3	ASSPGQRSLADTQY
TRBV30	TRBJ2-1	AWSLSSYNEQF
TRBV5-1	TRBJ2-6	ASSPTEIRDSGANVLT
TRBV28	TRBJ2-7	ASSSSGTSYEQY
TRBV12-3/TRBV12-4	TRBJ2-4	ASSFAGSGDIQY
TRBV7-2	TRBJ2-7	ASSLVGSGNEQY
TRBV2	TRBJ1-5	AGTRGENQPQH
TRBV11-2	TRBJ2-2	ASSLDITNTGELF
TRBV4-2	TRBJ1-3	ASSQDQGNTIY
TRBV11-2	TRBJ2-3	ASSQSNTQY
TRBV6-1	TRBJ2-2	ASSDSSNTNTGELF
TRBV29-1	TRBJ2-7	SVGSAGGPVEQY
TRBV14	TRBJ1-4	ASSQQLTTNEKLF
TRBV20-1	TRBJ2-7	SARDGSRGYEQY
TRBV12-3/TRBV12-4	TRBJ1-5	ASSLRGRGLSNQPQH
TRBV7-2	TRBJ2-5	ASRPGLAGGGETQY
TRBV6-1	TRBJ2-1	ASSFRTSLGINEQF
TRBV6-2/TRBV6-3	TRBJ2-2	ASSYLTSGSVAGELF
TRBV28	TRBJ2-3	ASSFLNTQY
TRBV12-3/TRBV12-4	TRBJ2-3	ASSPGRIGTDTQY
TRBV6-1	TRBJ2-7	ASRPGLAGIEQY
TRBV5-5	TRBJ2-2	ASSPSGSKTGELF
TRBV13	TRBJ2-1	ASSDASGRERENEQF
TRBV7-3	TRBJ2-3	ASSLSKADTQY
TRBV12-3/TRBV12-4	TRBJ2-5	ASSLARTGFRETQY
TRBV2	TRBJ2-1	ASSEAPAGVGNEQF
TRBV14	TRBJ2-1	ASSSWREYHEQF
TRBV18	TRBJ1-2	ASSPYPPGQGYGYT
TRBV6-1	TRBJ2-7	ASRESISYEQY
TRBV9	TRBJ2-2	ASSVGSGSKTGELF
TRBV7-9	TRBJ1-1	ASSLTSDPGTEAF
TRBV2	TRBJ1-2	ASSDGGRGYT
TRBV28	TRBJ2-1	ASSFRAAGNEQF
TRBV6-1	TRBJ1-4	ASGRINEKLF
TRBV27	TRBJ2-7	ASSSTDSSYEQY
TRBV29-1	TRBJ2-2	SVESFTARTGELF
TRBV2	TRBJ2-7	ATTVDRFSYEQY
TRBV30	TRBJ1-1	AWRPVIGSQAF
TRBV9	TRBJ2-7	ASSVVAGSYEQY
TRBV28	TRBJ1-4	ASSLFRDLFATNEKLF
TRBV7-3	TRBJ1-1	ASSRTGGSTEAF
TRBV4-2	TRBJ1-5	ASSQDFAGNQPQH
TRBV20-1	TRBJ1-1	SATPGQGRSF
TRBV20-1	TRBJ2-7	SASELAGLYEQY
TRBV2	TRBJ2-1	ASSGYEQF
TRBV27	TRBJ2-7	ASSLGPGQEQY
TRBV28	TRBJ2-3	ASTSKWADTSTDTQY
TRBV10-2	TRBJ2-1	ASTGLAGGPPYNEQF
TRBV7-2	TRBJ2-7	ASSLAGGDEQY
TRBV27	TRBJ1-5	ASSWAGGNQPQH
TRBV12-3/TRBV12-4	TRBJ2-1	ASRYRGNNEQF
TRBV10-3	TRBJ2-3	AISEGTSGATDTQY